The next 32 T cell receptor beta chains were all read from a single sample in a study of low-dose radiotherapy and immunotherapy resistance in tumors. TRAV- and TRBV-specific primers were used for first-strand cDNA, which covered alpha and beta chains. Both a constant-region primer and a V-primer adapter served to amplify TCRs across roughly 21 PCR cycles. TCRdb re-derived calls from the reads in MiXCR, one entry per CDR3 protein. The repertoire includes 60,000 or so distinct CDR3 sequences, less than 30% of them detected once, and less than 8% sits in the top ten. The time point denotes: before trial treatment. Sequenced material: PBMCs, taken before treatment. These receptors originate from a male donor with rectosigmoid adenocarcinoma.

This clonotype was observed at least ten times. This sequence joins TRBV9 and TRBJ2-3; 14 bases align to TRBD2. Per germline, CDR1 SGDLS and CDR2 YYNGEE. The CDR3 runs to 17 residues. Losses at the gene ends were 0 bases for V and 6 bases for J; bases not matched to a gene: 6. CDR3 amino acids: CASSVAGLAGDLDTQYF. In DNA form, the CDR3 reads TGTGCCAGCAGCGTAGCGGGACTAGCGGGAGATTTGGATACGCAGTATTTT. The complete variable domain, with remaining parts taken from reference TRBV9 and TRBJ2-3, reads DSGVTQTPKHLITATGQRVTLRCSPRSGDLSVYWYQQSLDQGLQFLIQYYNGEERAKGNILERFSAQQFPDLHSELNLSSLELGDSALYFCASSVAGLAGDLDTQYFGPGTRLTVL.

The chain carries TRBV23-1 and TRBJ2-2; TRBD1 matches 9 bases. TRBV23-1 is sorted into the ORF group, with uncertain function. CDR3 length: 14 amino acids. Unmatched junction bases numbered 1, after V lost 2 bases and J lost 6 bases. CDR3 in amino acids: CASSQGTGPGELFF. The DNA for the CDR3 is TGCGCCAGCAGTCAAGGGACAGGGCCCGGGGAGCTGTTTTTT.

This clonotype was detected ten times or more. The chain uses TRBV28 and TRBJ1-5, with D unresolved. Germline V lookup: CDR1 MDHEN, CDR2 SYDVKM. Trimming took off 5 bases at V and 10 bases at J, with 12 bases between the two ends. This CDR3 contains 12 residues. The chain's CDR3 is CASSPSRSPQHF. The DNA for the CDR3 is TGTGCCAGCAGTCCATCTAGAAGTCCCCAGCATTTT.

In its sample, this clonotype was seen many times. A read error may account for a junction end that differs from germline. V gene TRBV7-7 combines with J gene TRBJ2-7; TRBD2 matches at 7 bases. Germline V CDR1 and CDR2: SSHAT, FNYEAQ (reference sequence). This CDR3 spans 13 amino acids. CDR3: CASSHTSADEQYF. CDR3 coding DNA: TGTGCTAGCAGTCATACTAGCGCGGACGAGCAGTACTTC.

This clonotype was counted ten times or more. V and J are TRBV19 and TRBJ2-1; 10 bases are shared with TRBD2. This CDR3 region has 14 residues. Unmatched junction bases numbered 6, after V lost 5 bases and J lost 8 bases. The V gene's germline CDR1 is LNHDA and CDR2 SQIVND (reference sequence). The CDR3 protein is CASSLAGALDEQFF. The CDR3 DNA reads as TGTGCCAGTAGTCTAGCGGGAGCGCTTGATGAGCAGTTCTTC.

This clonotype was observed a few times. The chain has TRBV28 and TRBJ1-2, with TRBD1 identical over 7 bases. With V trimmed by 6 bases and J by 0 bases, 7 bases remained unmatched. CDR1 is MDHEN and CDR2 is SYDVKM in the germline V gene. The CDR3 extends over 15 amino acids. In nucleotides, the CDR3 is TGTGCCAGCAGCACTTTGGGACAGTCTAACTATGGCTACACCTTC. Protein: CASSTLGQSNYGYTF.

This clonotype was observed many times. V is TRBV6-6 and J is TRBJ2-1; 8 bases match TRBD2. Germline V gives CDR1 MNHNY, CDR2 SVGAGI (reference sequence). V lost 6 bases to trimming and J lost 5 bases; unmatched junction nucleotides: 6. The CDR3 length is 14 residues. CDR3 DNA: TGTGCCAGCAGAAGAGCGGGGGCCAACAATGAGCAGTTCTTC. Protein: CASRRAGANNEQFF.

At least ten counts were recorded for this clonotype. CDR3 nucleotides: TGTGCCAGCAGCTTCCCGACTAGCGGGAGAAACAATGAGCAGTTCTTC. This gives the protein CASSFPTSGRNNEQFF. V gene TRBV7-2 combines with J gene TRBJ2-1; 12 positions agree with TRBD2. The germline V gene has CDR1 SGHTA and CDR2 FQGNSA. This CDR3 has 16 amino acids. V lost 3 bases to trimming and J lost 5 bases; unmatched junction nucleotides: 5.

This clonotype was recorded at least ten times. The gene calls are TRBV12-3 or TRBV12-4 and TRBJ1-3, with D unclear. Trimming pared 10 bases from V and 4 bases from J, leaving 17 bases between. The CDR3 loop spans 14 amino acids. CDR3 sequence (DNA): TGTGCCACCTCTCGGACGGGCTCCGGAAACACCATATATTTT. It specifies CATSRTGSGNTIYF.

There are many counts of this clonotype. The CDR3, as DNA: TGTGCCAGCAGTTTATATGCAGGGGCTAGCACAGATACGCAGTATTTT. Protein product: CASSLYAGASTDTQYF. The chain links TRBV28 to TRBJ2-3; maybe TRBD1 (6 bases). The V end was cut by 1 base, the J end by 0 bases, with 11 bases between. Germline-derived CDR1 and CDR2 are MDHEN and SYDVKM. This CDR3 has 16 residues.

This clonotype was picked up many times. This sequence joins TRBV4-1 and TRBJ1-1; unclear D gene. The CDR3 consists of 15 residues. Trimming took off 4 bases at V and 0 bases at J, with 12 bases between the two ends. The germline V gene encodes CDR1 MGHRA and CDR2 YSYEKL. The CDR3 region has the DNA TGCGCCAGCAGCCGAAGATCAGCTGTGAACACTGAAGCTTTCTTT. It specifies CASSRRSAVNTEAFF.

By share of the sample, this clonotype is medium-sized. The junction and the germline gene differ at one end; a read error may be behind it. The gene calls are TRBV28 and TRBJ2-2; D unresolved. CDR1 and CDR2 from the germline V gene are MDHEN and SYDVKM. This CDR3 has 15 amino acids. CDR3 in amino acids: CASSLSAHDTGELFF. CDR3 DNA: TGCGCCAGCAGCCTTTCCGCGCACGACACCGGGGAGCTGTTTTTT.

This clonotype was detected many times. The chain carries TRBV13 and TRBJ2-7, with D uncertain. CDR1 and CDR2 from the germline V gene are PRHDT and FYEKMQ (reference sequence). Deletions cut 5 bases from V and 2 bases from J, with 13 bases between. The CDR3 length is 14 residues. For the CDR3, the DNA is TGTGCCAGCAGCCAAGGATCCAGCACCTACGAGCAGTACTTC. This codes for CASSQGSSTYEQYF.

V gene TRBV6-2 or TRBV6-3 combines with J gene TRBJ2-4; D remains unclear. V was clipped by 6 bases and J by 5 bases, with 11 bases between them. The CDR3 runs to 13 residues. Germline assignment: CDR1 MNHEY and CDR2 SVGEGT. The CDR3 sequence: CASRSGQENIQYF. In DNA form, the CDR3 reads TGTGCCAGCAGGTCCGGGCAGGAAAACATTCAGTACTTC.

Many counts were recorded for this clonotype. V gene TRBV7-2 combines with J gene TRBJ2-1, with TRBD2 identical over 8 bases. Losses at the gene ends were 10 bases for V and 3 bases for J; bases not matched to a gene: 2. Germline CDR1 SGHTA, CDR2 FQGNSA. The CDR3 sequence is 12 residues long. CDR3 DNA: TGTGCCACCGGGAGGGACTACAATGAGCAGTTCTTC. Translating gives CATGRDYNEQFF.

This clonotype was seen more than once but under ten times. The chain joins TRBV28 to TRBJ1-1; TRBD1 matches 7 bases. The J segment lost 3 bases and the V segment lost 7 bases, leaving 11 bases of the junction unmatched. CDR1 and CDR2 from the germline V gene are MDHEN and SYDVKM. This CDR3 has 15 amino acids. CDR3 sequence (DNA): TGTGCCAGCACCCGCCCCGGCAGGGGGGACACTGAAGCTTTCTTT. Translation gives CASTRPGRGDTEAFF. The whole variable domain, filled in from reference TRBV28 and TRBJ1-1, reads DVKVTQSSRYLVKRTGEKVFLECVQDMDHENMFWYRQDPGLGLRLIYFSYDVKMKEKGDIPEGYSVSREKKERFSLILESASTNQTSMYLCASTRPGRGDTEAFFGQGTRLTVV.

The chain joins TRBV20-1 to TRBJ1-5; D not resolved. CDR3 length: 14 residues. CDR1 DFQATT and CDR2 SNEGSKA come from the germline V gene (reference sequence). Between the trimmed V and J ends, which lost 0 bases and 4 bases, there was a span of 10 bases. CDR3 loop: CSARDPGGNQPQHF. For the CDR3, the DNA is TGCAGTGCTAGAGATCCAGGCGGTAATCAGCCCCAGCATTTT.

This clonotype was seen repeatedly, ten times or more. This CDR3 is CASSPLRLNTEAFF. CDR3 bases: TGTGCCAGCAGTCCCCTACGATTGAACACTGAAGCTTTCTTT. The rearrangement joins TRBV2 to TRBJ1-1, with D hard to call. In germline, CDR1 is SNHLY, CDR2 FYNNEI. The CDR3 runs 14 residues. V lost 5 bases, J lost 0 bases, and 10 bases lay in between.

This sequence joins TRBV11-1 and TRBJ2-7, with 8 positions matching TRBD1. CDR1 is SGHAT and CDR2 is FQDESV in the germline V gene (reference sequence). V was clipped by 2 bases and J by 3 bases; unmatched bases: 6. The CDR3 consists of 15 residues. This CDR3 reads CASSLSGQGDYEQYF. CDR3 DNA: TGTGCCAGCAGCTTAAGTGGACAGGGAGACTACGAGCAGTACTTC.

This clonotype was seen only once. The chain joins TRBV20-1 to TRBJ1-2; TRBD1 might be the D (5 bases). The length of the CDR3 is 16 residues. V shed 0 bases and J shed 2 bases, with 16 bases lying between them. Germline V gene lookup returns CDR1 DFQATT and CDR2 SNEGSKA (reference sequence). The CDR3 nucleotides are TGCAGTGCTAGAGATCCTCTACAGGCGGGAAACTATGGCTACACCTTC. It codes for CSARDPLQAGNYGYTF.

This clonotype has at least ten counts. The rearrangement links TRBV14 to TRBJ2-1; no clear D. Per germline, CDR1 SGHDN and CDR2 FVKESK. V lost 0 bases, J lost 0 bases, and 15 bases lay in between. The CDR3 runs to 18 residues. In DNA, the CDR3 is TGTGCCAGCAGCCAAGATCCCCGGAAGCCAAGCTCCTACAATGAGCAGTTCTTC. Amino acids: CASSQDPRKPSSYNEQFF.

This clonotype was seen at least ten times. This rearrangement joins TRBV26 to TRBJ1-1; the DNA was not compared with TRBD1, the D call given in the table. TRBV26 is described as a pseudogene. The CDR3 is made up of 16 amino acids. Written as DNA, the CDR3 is TGTGCCAGCGCTGTCCCAATCCGGGCCAAGGGATCTGAAGCTTTCTTT. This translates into CASAVPIRAKGSEAFF.

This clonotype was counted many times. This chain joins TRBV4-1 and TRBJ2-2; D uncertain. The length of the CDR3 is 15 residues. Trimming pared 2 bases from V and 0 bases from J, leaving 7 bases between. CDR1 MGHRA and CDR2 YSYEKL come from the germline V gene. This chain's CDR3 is CASSQLTPNTGELFF. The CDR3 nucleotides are TGCGCCAGCAGCCAACTGACACCGAACACCGGGGAGCTGTTTTTT.

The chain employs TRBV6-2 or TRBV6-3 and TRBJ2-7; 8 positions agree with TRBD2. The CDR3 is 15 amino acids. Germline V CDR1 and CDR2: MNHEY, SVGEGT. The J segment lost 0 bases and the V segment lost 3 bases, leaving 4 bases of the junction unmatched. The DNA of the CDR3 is TGTGCCAGCAGTTATAGCGGGGAGGGCTCCTACGAGCAGTACTTC. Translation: CASSYSGEGSYEQYF.

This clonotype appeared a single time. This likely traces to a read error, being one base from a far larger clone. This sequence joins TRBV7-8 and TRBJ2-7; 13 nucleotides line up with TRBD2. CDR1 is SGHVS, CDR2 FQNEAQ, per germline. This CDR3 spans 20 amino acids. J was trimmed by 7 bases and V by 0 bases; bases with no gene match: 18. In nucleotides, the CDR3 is TGTGCCAGCAGCTTAGCGTGGACTAGCGGGAGTGGGGGGATACGCAATGAGCAGTACTTC. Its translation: CASSLAWTSGSGGIRNEQYF.

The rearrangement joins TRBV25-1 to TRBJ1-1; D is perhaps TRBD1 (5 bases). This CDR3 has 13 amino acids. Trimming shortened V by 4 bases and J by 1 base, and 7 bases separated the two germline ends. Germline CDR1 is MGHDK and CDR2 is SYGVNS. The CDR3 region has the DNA TGTGCCAGCAGTGCACAGGAGAACACTGAAGCTTTCTTT. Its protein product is CASSAQENTEAFF.

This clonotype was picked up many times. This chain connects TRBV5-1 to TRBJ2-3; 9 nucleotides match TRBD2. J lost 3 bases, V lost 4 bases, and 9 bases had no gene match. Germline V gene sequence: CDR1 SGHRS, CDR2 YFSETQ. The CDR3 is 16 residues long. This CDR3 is CASSTGERGATDTQYF. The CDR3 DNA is TGCGCCAGCAGCACCGGGGAGCGGGGGGCTACAGATACGCAGTATTTT. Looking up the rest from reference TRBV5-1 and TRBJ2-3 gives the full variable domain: KAGVTQTPRYLIKTRGQQVTLSCSPISGHRSVSWYQQTPGQGLQFLFEYFSETQRNKGNFPGRFSGRQFSNSRSEMNVSTLELGDSALYLCASSTGERGATDTQYFGPGTRLTVL.

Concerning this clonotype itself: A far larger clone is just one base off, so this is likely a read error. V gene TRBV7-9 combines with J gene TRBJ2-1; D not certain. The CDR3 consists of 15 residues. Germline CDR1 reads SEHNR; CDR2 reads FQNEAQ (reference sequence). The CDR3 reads CASSLVWSAINEQLF. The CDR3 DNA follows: TGTGCCAGCAGCTTAGTTTGGTCAGCGATCAATGAGCAGCTCTTC.

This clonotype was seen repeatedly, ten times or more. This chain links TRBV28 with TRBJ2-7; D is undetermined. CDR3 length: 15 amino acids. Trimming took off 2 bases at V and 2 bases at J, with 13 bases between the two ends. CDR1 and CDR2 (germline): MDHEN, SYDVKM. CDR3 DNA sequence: TGTGCCAGCAGTTTAGTCCTGACACTTCCCTACGAGCAGTACTTC. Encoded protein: CASSLVLTLPYEQYF.

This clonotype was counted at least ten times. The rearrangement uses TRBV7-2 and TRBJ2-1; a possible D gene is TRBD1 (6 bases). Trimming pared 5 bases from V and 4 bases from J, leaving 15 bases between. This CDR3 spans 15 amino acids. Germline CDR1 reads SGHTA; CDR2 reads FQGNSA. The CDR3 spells CASSLSGADYNEQFF. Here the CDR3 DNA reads TGTGCCAGCAGCCTGTCAGGGGCGGATTACAATGAGCAGTTCTTC.

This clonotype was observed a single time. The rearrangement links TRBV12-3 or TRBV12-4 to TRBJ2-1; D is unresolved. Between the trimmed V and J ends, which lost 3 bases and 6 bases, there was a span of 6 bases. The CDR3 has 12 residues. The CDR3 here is CASSLAFNEQFF. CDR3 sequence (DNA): TGTGCCAGCAGTTTGGCCTTCAATGAGCAGTTCTTC.

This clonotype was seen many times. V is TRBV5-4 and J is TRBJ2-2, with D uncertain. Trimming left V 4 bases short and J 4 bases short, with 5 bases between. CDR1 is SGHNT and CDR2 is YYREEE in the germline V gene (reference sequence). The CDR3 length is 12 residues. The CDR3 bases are TGTGCCAGCAGCCAAACCACCGGGGAGCTGTTTTTT. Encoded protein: CASSQTTGELFF.